A selection of T cell receptor beta chains follows, all from one sample in a study of tumor-infiltrating lymphocytes in oesophageal squamous cell carcinoma. TCRdb ran MiXCR on the PCR reads and lists one entry per CDR3 protein. The table lists just under 20,000 distinct CDR3 sequences, roughly two fifths of them singletons. The sample taken for sequencing was normal esophageal tissue next to the tumor. The receptor set was obtained from a male donor with esophageal squamous cell carcinoma. Both conserved end residues are part of each CDR3. Each record gives: D gene, V gene, J gene, clone size, CDR3 protein, CDR3 DNA. The D gene is left open where the match is weak. Not all rows give a size; the values are once, few, many and, for expanded clones, a class.

>TRBD2|TRBV7-2|TRBJ2-1|few
CASSHLAGYSNEQFF
TGTGCCAGCAGCCATCTAGCGGGGTACTCCAATGAGCAGTTCTTC
>-|TRBV20-1|TRBJ2-3|many
CSARDLTGSTDTQYF
TGCAGTGCTAGAGATCTCACAGGGAGCACAGATACGCAGTATTTT
>-|TRBV11-2|TRBJ2-3|many
CASSFSGTPDTQYF
TGTGCCAGCAGCTTCTCCGGCACCCCAGATACGCAGTATTTT
>TRBD2|TRBV15|TRBJ2-5|many
CATSRAGEGRETQYF
TGTGCCACCAGCAGAGCGGGGGAGGGGCGAGAGACCCAGTACTTC
>TRBD2|TRBV20-1|TRBJ2-1|-
CSARGTSGKVNEQFF
TGCAGTGCTAGGGGGACTAGCGGGAAGGTGAATGAGCAGTTCTTC
>-|TRBV11-3|TRBJ2-3|medium-sized
CASSALGGGSSTDTQYF
TGTGCCAGCAGCGCCCTGGGTGGCGGGTCTAGCACAGATACGCAGTATTTT
>-|TRBV27|TRBJ1-2|-
CASNPTPEDYGYTF
TGTGCCAGCAATCCAACACCGGAGGACTATGGCTACACCTTC
>-|TRBV7-6|TRBJ2-2|-
CASSLAYHTGELFF
TGTGCCAGCAGCTTAGCGTACCACACCGGGGAGCTGTTTTTT
>-|TRBV18|TRBJ2-4|few
CASSPQVLAKNIQYF
TGTGCCAGCTCACCACAGGTTCTGGCCAAAAACATTCAGTACTTC
>TRBD1|TRBV28|TRBJ1-1|many
CASSFSGQGNTEAFF
TGTGCCAGCAGTTTCTCCGGACAGGGGAACACTGAAGCTTTCTTT
>-|TRBV6-6|TRBJ2-6|-
CASKESGANVLTF
TGTGCCAGCAAGGAATCAGGGGCCAACGTCCTGACTTTC
>TRBD1|TRBV5-6|TRBJ1-2|-
CASSSQGMGGYTF
TGTGCCAGCAGCTCACAGGGGATGGGTGGCTACACCTTC
>-|TRBV10-3|TRBJ1-5|many
CAIRGGAGNQPQHF
TGTGCCATCAGAGGGGGGGCAGGAAATCAGCCCCAGCATTTT
>TRBD1|TRBV5-1|TRBJ2-3|many
CASGGGQGAGDTQYF
TGCGCCAGCGGGGGAGGACAGGGGGCTGGAGATACGCAGTATTTT
>-|TRBV18|TRBJ1-1|-
CASSLGGGTGELYF
TGTGCCAGCTCACTTGGGGGCGGCACCGGGGAGCTGTATTTT
>-|TRBV6-1|TRBJ2-4|many
CASSQLQSFGGAKNIQYF
TGTGCCAGCAGTCAACTCCAATCGTTCGGGGGAGCCAAAAACATTCAGTACTTC
>-|TRBV11-2|TRBJ2-7|-
CASSFGGTYEQYF
TGTGCCAGCAGCTTCGGCGGGACCTACGAGCAGTACTTC